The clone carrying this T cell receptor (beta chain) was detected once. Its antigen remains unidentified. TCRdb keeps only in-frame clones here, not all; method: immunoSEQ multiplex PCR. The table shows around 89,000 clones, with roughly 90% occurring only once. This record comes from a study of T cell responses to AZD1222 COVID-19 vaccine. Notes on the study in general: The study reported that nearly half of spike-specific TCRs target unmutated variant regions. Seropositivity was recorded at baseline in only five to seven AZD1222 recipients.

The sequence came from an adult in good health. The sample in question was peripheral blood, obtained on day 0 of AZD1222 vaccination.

The CDR3 is CASSYGLQNTEAFF. CDR3 DNA sequence: TGTGCCAGCAGTTACGGGTTACAGAACACTGAAGCTTTCTTT. The chain combines TRBV6-6 with TRBJ1-1; D gene unclear. CDR3 size: 14 residues. Per the germline V gene, CDR1 is MNHNY and CDR2 is SVGAGI (reference sequence). The V end lost 2 bases, the J end lost 1 base, and 8 bases lay between the germline ends.